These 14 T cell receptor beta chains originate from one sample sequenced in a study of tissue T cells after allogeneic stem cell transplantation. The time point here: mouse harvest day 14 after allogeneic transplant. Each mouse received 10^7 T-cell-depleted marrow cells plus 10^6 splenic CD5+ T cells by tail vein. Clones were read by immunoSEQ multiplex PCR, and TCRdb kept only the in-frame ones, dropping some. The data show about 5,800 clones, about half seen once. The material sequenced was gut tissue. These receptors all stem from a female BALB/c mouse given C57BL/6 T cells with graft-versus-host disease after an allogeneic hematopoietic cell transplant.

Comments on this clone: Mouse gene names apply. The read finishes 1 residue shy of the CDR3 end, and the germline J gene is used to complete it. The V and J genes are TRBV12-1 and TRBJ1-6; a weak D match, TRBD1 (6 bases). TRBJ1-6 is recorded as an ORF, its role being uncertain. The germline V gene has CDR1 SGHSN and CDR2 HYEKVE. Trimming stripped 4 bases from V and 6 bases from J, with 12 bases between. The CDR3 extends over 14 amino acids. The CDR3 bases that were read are TGTGCCAGCTCCCTCGGGACAATTAATTCGCCCCTCTAC. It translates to CASSLGTINSPLY. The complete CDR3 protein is CASSLGTINSPLYF.

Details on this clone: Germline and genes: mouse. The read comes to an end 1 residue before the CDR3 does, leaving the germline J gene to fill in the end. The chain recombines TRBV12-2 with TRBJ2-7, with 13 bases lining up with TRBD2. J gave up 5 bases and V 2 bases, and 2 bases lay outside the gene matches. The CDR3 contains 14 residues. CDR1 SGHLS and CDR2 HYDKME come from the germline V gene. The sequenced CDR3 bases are TGTGCCAGCTCTCCCGGACTGGGGGGGCATGAACAGTAC. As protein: CASSPGLGGHEQY. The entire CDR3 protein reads CASSPGLGGHEQYF.

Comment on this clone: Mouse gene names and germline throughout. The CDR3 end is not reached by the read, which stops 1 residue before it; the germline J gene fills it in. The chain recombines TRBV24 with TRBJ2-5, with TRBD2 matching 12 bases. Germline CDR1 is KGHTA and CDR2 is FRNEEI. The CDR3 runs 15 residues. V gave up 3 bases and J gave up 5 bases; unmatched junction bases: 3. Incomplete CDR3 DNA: TGTGCCAGCAGTCTCTGGACTGGGGGGGGAGACACCCAGTAC. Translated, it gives CASSLWTGGGDTQY. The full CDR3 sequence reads CASSLWTGGGDTQYF.

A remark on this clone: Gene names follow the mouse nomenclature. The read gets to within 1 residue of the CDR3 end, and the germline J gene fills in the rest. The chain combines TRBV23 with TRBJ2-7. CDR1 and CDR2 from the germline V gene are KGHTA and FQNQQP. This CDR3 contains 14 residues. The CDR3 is CSSSQKASSYEQYF. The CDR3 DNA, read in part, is TGCTCCAGCAGTCAAAAGGCAAGCTCCTATGAACAGTAC.

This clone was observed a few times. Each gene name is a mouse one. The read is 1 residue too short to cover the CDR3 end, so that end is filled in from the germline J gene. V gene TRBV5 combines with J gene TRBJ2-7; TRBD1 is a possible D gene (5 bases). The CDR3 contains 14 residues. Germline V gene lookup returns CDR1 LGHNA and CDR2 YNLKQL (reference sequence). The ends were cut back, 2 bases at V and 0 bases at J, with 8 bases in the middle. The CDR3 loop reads CASSQRQSSYEQYF. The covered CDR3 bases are TGTGCCAGCAGCCAAAGACAGAGCTCCTATGAACAGTAC.

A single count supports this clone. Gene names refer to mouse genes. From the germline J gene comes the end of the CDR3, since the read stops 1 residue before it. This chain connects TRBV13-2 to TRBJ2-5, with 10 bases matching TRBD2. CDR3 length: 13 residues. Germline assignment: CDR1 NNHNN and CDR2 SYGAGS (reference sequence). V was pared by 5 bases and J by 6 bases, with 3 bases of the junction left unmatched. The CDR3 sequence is CASGDWGMDTQYF. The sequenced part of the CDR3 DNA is TGTGCCAGCGGGGACTGGGGGATGGACACCCAGTAC.

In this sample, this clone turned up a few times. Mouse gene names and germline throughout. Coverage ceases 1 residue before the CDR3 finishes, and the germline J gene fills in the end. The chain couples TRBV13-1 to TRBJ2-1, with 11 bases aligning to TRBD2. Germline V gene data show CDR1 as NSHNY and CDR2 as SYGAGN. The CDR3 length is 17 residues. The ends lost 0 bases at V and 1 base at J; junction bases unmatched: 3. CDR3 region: CASSDATGGVNYAEQFF. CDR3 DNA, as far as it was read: TGTGCCAGCAGTGATGCGACTGGGGGGGTCAACTATGCTGAGCAGTTC.

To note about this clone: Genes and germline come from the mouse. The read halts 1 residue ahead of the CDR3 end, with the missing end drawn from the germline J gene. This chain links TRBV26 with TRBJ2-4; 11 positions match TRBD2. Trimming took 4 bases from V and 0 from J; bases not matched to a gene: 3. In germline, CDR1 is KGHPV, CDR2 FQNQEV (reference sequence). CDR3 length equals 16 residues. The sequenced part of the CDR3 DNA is TGTGCCAGCAGTCGACTGGGGGGGAATAGTCAAAACACCTTGTAC. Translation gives CASSRLGGNSQNTLY. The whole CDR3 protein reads CASSRLGGNSQNTLYF.

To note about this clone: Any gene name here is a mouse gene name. The part of the CDR3 DNA that was read is TGTGCCAGCTCTCTCGGGGACCGTGCAGAAACGCTGTAT. This encodes CASSLGDRAETLY. The entire CDR3 protein reads CASSLGDRAETLYF. This chain joins TRBV12-2 and TRBJ2-3, with D perhaps TRBD1 or TRBD2 (5 bases each). Read sequence stops 1 residue before the CDR3 end, and the germline J gene provides the missing end. CDR1 SGHLS and CDR2 HYDKME come from the germline V gene. There are 14 residues in the CDR3. V gave up 0 bases and J gave up 1 base, with 7 bases separating them.

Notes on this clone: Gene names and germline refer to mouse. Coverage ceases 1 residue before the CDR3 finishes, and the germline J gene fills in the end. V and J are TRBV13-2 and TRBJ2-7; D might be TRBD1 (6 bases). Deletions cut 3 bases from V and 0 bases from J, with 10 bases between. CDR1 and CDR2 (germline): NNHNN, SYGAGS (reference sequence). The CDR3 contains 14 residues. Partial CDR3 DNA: TGTGCCAGCGGTGGCACAGGGATCTCCTATGAACAGTAC. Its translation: CASGGTGISYEQY. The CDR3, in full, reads CASGGTGISYEQYF.

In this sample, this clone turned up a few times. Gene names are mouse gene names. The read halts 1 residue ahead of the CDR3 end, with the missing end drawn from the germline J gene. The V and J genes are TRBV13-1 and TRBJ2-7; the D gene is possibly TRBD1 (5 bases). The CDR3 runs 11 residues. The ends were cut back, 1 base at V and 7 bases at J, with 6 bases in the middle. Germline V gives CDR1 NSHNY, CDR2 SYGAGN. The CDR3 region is CASSDRGEQYF. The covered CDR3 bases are TGTGCCAGCAGTGATAGGGGAGAACAGTAC.

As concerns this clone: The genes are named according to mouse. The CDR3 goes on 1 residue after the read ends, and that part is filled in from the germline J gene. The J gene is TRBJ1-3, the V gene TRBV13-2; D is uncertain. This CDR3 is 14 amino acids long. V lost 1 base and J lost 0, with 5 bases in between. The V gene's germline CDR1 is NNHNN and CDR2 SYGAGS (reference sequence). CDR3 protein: CASGDRNSGNTLYF. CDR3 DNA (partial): TGTGCCAGCGGTGATCGGAATTCTGGAAATACGCTCTAT.

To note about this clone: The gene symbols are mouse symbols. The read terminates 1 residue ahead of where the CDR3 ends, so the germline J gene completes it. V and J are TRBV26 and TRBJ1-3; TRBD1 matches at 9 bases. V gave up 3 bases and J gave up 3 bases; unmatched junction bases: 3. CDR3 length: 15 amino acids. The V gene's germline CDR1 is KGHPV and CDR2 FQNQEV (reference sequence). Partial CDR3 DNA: TGTGCCAGCAGTCTACAGGGGGCAGTTGGAAATACGCTCTAT. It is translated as CASSLQGAVGNTLY. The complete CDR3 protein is CASSLQGAVGNTLYF.

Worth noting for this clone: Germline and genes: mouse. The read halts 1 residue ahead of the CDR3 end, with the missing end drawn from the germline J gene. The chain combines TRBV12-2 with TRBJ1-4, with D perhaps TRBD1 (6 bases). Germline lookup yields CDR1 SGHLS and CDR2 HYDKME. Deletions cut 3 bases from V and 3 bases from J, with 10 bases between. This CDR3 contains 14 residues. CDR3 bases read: TGTGCCAGCTCTTACGGGACAACCAACGAAAGATTATTT. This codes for CASSYGTTNERLF. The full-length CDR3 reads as CASSYGTTNERLFF.